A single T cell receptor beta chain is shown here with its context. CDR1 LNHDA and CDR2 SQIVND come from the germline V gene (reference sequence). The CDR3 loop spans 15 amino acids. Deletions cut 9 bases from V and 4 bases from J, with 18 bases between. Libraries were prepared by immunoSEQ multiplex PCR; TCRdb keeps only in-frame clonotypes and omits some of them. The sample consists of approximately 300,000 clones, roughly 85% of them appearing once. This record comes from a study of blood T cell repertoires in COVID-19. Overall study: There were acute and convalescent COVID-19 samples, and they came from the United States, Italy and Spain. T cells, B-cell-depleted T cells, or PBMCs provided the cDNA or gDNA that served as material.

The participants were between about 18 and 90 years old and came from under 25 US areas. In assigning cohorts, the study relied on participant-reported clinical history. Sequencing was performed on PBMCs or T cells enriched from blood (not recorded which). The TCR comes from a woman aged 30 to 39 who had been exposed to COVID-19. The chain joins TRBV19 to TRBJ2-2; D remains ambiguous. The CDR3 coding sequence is TGTGCCAGCAGTCATCTGCTCGAGCCCACCGGGGAGCTGTTTTTT. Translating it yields CASSHLLEPTGELFF.